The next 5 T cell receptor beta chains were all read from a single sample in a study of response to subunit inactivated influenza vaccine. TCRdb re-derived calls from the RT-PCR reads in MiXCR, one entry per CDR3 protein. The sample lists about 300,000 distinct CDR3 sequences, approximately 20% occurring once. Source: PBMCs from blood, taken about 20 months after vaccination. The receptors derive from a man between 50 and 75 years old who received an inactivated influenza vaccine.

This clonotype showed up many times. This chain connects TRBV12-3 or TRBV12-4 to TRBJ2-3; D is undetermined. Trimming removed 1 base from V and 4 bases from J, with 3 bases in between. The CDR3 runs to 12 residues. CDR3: CASSLGADTQYF. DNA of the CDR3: TGTGCCAGCAGTTTAGGGGCAGATACGCAGTATTTT.

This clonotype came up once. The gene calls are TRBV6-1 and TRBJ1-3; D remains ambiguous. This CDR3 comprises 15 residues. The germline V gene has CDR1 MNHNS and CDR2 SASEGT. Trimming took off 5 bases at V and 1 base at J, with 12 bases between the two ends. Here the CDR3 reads CASSTRLPSGNTIYF. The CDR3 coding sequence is TGTGCCAGCAGTACCCGGCTTCCTTCTGGAAACACCATATATTTT.

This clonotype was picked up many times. In nucleotides, the CDR3 is TGTGCCAGCAGTCCCGGGCCCGGCACCCACTCACCCCTCCACTTT. Amino acid sequence: CASSPGPGTHSPLHF. The rearrangement joins TRBV12-3 or TRBV12-4 to TRBJ1-6; the D is unclear. The CDR3 consists of 15 residues. Trimming left V 5 bases short and J 10 bases short, with 18 bases between.

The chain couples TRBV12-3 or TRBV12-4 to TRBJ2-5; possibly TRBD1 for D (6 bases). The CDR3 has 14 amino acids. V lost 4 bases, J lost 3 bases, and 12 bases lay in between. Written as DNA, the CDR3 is TGTGCCAGCAGTTCACAGGGATTTGAAGAGACCCAGTACTTC. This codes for CASSSQGFEETQYF.

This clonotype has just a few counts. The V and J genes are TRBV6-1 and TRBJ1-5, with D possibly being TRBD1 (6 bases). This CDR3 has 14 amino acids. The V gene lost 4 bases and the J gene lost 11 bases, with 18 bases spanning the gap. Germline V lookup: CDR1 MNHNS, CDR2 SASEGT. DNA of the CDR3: TGTGCCAGCAGTGCTGGCGAGGGGGGGATGGCCCAGCATTTT. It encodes CASSAGEGGMAQHF.